Sequencing of this T cell receptor beta chain was carried out in a study of T cell responses to AZD1222 COVID-19 vaccine. The study, taken as a whole, reports: The peak T cell response came first, and repertoires were sampled only after it. White British ancestry dominated among donors, who included more females, and clonal diversity was possibly underestimated.

A word on this clone: Its antigen is undetermined.

Germline loops: CDR1 MNHEY, CDR2 SVGAGI. V was clipped by 5 bases and J by 4 bases; unmatched bases: 5. This CDR3 region has 14 residues. Using immunoSEQ multiplex PCR, the repertoire was profiled, and TCRdb retains in-frame clones only, with some absent. The sample records some 130,000 clones, roughly 90% being singletons. This clonotype was sampled from an adult in good health. This chain uses TRBV6-5 with TRBJ2-4; TRBD1 matches 7 bases. Sequenced material: peripheral blood, taken on day 0 of AZD1222 vaccination. CDR3 loop: CASSPPTGKNIQYF. Written as DNA, the CDR3 is TGTGCCAGCAGTCCCCCGACAGGGAAAAACATTCAGTACTTC.